This TCR beta chain is from a study of cytomegalovirus exposure and HLA in healthy donors. Comments on this clone: Its antigen is unidentified.

The study ran its PCR with 60 Vbeta and 13 Jbeta primers. TCRdb's copy holds only in-frame clones and misses some; the assay was immunoSEQ multiplex PCR. The sample comprises about 150,000 clones, 75% to 85% of which are singletons, and 5% to 7% rests with the top ten. Study-wide points: HLA restriction was apparent for most CMV-associated TCR beta chains in a later analysis. In an earlier analysis, most TCR beta V segments were productive about 87% or about 30% of the time.

The CDR3 totals 15 residues. The trim removed 6 bases at V and 4 bases at J, leaving 8 bases unmatched. Germline CDR1 is KGHSH and CDR2 is LQKENI. The genes are TRBV18 and TRBJ1-5; 8 bases map to TRBD1. The source of this sequence is a man between 45 and 60 years old in good health and CMV-seropositive. The source material was PBMCs. The CDR3 sequence: CASSIGTGGNQPQHF. The CDR3 nucleotides are TGTGCCAGCTCTATCGGGACAGGAGGTAATCAGCCCCAGCATTTT.